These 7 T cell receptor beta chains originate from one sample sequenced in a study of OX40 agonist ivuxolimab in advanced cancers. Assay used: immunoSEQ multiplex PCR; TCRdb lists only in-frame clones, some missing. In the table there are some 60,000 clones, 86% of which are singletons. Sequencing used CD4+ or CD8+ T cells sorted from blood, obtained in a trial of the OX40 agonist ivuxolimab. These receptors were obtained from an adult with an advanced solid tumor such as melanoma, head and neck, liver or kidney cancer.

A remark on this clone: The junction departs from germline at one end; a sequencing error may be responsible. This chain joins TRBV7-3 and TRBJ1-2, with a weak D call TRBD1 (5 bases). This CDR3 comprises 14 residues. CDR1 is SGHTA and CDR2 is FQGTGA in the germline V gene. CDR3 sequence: CASSLGSGLSGTHF. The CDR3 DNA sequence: TGTGCCAGCAGCTTAGGGTCGGGGTTATCGGGGACCCACTTC.

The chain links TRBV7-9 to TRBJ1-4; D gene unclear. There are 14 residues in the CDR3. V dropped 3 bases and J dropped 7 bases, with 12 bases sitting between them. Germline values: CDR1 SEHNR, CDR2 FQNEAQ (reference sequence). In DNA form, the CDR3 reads TGTGCCAGCAGCTTCACGCCAGAGATTGAAAAACTGTTTTTT. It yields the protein CASSFTPEIEKLFF. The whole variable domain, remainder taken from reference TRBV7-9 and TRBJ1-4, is DTGVSQNPRHKITKRGQNVTFRCDPISEHNRLYWYRQTLGQGPEFLTYFQNEAQLEKSRLLSDRFSAERPKGSFSTLEIQRTEQGDSAMYLCASSFTPEIEKLFFGSGTQLSVL.

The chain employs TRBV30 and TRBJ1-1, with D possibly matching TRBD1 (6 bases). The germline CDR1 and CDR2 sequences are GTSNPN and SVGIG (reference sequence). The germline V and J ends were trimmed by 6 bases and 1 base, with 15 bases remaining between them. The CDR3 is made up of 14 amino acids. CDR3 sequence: CACPGGAKNTEAFF. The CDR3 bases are TGTGCCTGCCCCGGGGGGGCCAAGAACACTGAAGCTTTCTTT.

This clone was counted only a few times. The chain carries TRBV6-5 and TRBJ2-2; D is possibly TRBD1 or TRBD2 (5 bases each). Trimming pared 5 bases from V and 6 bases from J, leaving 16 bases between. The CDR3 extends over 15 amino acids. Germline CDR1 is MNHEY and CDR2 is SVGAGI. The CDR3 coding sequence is TGTGCCAGCAGTCCCGGGACGGGGCGAGCCGGGGAGCTGTTTTTT. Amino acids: CASSPGTGRAGELFF.

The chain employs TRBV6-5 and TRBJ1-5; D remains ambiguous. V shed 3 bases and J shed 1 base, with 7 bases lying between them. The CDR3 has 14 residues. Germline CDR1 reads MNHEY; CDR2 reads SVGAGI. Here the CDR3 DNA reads TGTGCCAGCAGTTATGGGCAGAGCAATCAGCCCCAGCATTTT. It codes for CASSYGQSNQPQHF.

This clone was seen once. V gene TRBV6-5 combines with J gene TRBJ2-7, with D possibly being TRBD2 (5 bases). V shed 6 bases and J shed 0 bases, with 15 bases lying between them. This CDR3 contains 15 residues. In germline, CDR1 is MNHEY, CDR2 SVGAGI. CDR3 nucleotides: TGTGCCAGCAGCCCTCTTGAGGGAAGCTCCTACGAGCAGTACTTC. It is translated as CASSPLEGSSYEQYF.

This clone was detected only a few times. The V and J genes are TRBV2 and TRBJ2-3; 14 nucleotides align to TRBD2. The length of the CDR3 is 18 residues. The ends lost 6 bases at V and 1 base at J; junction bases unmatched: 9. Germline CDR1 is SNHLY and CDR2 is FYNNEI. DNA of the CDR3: TGTGCCAGCAGGGCGACTAGCGGGGGGGCCTCCGGCACAGATACGCAGTATTTT. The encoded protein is CASRATSGGASGTDTQYF.